A selection of T cell receptor beta chains follows, all from one sample in a study of shared clonotypes between healthy human individuals. Some clones are missing from TCRdb's copy, which holds only in-frame ones; the method was immunoSEQ multiplex PCR. This sample has about 510,000 clones, with 60% to 80% found just once. Source material: PBMCs. These receptors all stem from a woman aged 40-49 years in good health. Some clones in this sample may be carry-over from other donors' samples. Both conserved end residues are trimmed from each CDR3. Each record gives: V gene, J gene, CDR3 protein.

TRBV10-3	TRBJ2-1	AISESTGAGAQF
TRBV5-1	TRBJ2-7	ASSPTQTGSYEQY
TRBV21-1	TRBJ1-5	ASSKPPRGSNQPQH
TRBV6-1	TRBJ2-3	ASSEGRRGDTQY
TRBV6-1	TRBJ2-7	ASSEAGQGIDEQY
TRBV4-3	TRBJ2-7	ASSQIRQSSYEQY
TRBV15	TRBJ1-1	ATSRGKGQGFTEAF
TRBV6-1	TRBJ2-3	ASKRLADTDTQY
TRBV6-6	TRBJ2-1	ATTAVSSYNEQF
TRBV7-2	TRBJ2-7	ASSPPWRDGPTYEQY
TRBV4-2	TRBJ2-1	ASSQDLPGLGNEQF
TRBV7-3	TRBJ1-2	ASSLTSAGGSGYT
TRBV5-1	TRBJ1-2	ASSDPGTGGAYGYT
TRBV19	TRBJ2-7	ASSISGLAGGPGYEQY
TRBV2	TRBJ2-7	ASREHTGSEQY
TRBV4-1	TRBJ2-5	ASSQVVGETQY
TRBV19	TRBJ2-3	ASSPQGTSGSTDTQY